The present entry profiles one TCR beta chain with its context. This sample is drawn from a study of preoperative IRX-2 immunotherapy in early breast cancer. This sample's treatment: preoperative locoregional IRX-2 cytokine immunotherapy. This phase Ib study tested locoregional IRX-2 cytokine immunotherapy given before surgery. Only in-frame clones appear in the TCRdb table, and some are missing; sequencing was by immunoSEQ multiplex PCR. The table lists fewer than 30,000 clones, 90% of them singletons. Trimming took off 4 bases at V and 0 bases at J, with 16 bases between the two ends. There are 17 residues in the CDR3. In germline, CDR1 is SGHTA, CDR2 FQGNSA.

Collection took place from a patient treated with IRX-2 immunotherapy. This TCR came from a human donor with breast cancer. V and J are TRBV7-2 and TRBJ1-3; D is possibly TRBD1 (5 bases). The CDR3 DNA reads TGTGCCAGCAGCTCTTACACAGGTTCATACTCTGGAAACACCATATATTTT. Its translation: CASSSYTGSYSGNTIYF.